The entry below describes one TCR beta chain. Its antigen is not identified. This entry is derived from a study of human T cells and chemical hapten exposure. Looking at the study overall: Variability of per-sample TCR yields stemmed mainly from small differences in pooled library volume.

Study-wide findings and caveats: Expanded TCR counts at PT1 were positively correlated with the patch test score. Significantly more large CDR3 similarity clusters arose among expanded TCRs than among controls.

Described time point: pre-sensitization, week 0. Treatment specified: therapeutic diphenylcyclopropenone sensitization with weekly scalp DPC. In the original analysis: Just over 95,000 TCRs per sample was the median, with a range of about 23,224 to 750,000. TCRdb reanalysed the RACE reads using MiXCR and keeps one entry per CDR3 protein. Here the V and J calls rest on TCRdb's processing, not on the authors' analysis. The table records 150,000 to 200,000 distinct CDR3 sequences, roughly 30% of them present only once. The CDR3 spans 15 residues. The V and J ends lost 1 base and 1 base respectively, with 9 bases between them. Germline V lookup: CDR1 MDHEN, CDR2 SYDVKM.

The TCR comes from a woman in her twenties or thirties with alopecia areata. Some clones in this sample may be carry-over from other donors' samples. Material: whole blood, obtained in connection with sensitization to the hapten diphenylcyclopropenone (DPC). V usage is TRBV28 and J usage is TRBJ2-3; no clear D gene. In DNA, the CDR3 is TGTGCCAGCAGTTTATCTGGGGAAGGCACAGATACGCAGTATTTT. Encoded protein: CASSLSGEGTDTQYF.